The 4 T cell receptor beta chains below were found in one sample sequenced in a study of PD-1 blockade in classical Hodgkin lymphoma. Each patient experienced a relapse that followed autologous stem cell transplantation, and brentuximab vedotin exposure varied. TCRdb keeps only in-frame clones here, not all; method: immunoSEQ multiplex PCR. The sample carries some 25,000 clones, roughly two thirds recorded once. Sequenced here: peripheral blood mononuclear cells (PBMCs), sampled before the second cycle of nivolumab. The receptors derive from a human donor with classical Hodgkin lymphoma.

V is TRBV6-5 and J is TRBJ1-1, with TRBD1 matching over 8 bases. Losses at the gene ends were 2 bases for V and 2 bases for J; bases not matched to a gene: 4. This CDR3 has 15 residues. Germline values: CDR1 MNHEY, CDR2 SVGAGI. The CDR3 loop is CASSYPQGGNTEAFF. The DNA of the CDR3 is TGTGCCAGCAGTTACCCACAGGGGGGCAACACTGAAGCTTTCTTT.

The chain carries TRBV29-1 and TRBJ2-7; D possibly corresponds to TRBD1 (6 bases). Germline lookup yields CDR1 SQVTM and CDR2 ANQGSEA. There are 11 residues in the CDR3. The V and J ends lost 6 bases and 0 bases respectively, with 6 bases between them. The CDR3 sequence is CSVQGSYEQYF. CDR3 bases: TGCAGCGTACAGGGCTCCTACGAGCAGTACTTC.

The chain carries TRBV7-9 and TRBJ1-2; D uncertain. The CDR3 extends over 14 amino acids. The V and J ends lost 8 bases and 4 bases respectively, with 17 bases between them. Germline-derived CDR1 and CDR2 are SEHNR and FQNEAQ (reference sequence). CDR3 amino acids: CASSPGSSPYGYTF. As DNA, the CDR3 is TGTGCCAGCTCCCCGGGATCGTCCCCCTATGGCTACACCTTC.

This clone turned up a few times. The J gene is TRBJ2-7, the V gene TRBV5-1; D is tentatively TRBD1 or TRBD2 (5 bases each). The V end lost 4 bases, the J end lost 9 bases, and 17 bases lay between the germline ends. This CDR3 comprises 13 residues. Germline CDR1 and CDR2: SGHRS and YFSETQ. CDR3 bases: TGCGCCAGCAGCGGGACCGGCCGTTTTCGGCAGTACTTC. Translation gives CASSGTGRFRQYF.